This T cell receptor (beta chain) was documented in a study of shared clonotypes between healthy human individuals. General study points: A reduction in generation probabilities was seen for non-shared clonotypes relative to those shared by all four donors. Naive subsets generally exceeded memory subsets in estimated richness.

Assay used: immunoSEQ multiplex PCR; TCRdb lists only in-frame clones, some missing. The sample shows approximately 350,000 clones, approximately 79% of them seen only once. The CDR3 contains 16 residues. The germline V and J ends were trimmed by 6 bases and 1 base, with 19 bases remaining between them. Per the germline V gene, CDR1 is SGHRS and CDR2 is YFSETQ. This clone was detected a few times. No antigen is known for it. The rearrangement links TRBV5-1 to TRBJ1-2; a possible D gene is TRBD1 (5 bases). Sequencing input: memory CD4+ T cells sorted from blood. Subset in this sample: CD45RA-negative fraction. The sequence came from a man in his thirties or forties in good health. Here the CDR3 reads CASTADTTGRNYGYTF. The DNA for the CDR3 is TGCGCCAGCACCGCAGATACGACGGGGCGTAACTATGGCTACACCTTC.